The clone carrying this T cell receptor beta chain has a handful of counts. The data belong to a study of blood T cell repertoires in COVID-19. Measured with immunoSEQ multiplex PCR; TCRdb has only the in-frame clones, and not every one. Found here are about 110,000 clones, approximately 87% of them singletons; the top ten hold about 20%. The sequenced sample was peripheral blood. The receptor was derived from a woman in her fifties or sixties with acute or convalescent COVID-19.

This CDR3 is CAWYPGTSGRVSYNEQFF. Here the CDR3 DNA reads TGTGCCTGGTACCCCGGGACTAGCGGGAGGGTGTCCTACAATGAGCAGTTCTTC. The rearrangement uses TRBV30 and TRBJ2-1; 16 nucleotides line up with TRBD2. This CDR3 spans 18 amino acids. Germline trimming cut 5 bases from V and 1 base from J; bases unmatched to any gene: 8. CDR1 and CDR2 from the germline V gene are GTSNPN and SVGIG (reference sequence).